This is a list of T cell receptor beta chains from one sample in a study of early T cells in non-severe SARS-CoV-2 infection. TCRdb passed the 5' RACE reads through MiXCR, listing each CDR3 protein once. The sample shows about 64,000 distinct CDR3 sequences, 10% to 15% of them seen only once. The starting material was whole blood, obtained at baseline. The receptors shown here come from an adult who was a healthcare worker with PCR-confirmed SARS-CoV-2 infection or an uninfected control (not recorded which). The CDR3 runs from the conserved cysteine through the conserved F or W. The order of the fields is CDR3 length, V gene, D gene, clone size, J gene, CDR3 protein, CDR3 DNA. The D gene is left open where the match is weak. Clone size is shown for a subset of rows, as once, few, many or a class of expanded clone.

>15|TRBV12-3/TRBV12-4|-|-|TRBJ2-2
CASSYKRRYTGELFF
TGTGCCAGCAGCTATAAGAGGCGATACACCGGGGAGCTGTTTTTT
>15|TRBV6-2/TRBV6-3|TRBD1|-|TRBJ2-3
CASSYSGTGPDTQYF
TGTGCCAGCAGTTACTCTGGGACAGGGCCAGATACGCAGTATTTT
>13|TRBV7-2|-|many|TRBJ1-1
CASSPRRNTEAFF
TGTGCCAGCAGCCCCCGACGGAACACTGAAGCTTTCTTT
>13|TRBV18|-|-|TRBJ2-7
CASSPWVGNEQYF
TGTGCCAGCTCACCATGGGTAGGGAACGAGCAGTACTTC
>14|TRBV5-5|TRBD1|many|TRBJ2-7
CASSGRDRAYEQYF
TGTGCCAGCAGCGGACGGGACAGGGCCTACGAGCAGTACTTC
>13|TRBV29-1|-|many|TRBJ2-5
CSTGVDIVETQYF
TGCAGCACGGGGGTGGACATCGTGGAGACCCAGTACTTC
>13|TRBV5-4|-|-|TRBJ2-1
CASSLKVHNEQFF
TGTGCCAGCAGCTTGAAGGTACACAATGAGCAGTTCTTC
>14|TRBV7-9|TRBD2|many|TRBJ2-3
CASSFQAGGDTQYF
TGTGCCAGCAGCTTCCAAGCGGGAGGGGATACGCAGTATTTT
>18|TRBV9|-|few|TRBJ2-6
CASSVEDGASSGANVLTF
TGTGCCAGCAGCGTAGAGGACGGCGCGAGCTCTGGGGCCAACGTCCTGACTTTC
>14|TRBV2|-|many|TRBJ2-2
CASSGGVNTGELFF
TGTGCCAGCAGTGGAGGCGTGAACACCGGGGAGCTGTTTTTT
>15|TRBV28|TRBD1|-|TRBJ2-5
CASSPSDRAKETQYF
TGTGCCAGCAGTCCTAGTGACAGGGCGAAAGAGACCCAGTACTTC
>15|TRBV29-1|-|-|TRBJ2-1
CSVRGRDGTYNEQFF
TGCAGCGTACGAGGACGGGACGGGACCTACAATGAGCAGTTCTTC
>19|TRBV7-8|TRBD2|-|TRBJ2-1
CASSLSSGRATTPHNEQFF
TGTGCCAGCAGCTTATCTAGCGGGAGGGCCACTACTCCCCACAATGAGCAGTTCTTC
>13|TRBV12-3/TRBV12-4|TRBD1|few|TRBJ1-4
CASRGQWNEKLFF
TGTGCCAGCAGGGGACAGTGGAATGAAAAACTGTTTTTT
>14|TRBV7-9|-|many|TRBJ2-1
CASQRAGSYNEQFF
TGTGCCAGCCAGAGGGCGGGATCATACAATGAGCAGTTCTTC